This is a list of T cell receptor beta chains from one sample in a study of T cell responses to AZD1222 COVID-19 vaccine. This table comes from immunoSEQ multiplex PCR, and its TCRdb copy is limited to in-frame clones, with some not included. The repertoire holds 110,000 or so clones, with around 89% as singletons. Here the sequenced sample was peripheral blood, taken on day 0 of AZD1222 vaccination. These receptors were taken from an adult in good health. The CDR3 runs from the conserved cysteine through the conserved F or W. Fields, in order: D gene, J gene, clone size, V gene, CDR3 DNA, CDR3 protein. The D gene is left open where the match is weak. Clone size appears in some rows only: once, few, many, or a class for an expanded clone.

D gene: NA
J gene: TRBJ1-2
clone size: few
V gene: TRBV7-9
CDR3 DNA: TGTGCCAGCAGCTTAGTTAACCAGAACTTAGGTGGCTACACCTTC
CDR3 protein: CASSLVNQNLGGYTF

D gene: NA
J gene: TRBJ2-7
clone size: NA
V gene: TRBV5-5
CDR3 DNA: TGTGCCAGCAGCCTCCAAAGGCACGAGCAGTACTTC
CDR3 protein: CASSLQRHEQYF

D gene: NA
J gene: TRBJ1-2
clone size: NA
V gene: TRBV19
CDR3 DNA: TGTGCCAGTAGTAGGCAGGACTATGGCTACACCTTC
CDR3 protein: CASSRQDYGYTF

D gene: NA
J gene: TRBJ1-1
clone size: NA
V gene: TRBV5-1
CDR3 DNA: TGCGCCAGCAGCCTGAACAGGGAGTCGAGGGGCACTGAAGCTTTCTTT
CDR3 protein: CASSLNRESRGTEAFF

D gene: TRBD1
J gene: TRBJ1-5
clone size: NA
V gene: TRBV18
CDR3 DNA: TGTGCCAGCTCACCAAGGGACAGGGGGCCGGAGCATTTT
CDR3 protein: CASSPRDRGPEHF

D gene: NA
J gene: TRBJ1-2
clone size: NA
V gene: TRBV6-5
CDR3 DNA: TGTGCCAGCACCCAAACGAACCGGGACCACTATGGCTACACCTTC
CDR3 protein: CASTQTNRDHYGYTF

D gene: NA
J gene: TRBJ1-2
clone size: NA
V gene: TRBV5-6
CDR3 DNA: TGTGCCAGCAAGCCGACATCCGCTAACTATGGCTACACCTTC
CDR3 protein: CASKPTSANYGYTF

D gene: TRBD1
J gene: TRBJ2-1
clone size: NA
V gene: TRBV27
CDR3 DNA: TGTGCCAGCAGTTCTCGACCGGGACAGGGGACGAATGAGCAGTTCTTC
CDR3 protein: CASSSRPGQGTNEQFF

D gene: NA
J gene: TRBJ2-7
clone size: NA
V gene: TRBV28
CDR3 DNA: TGTGCCAGCAGTTTGTTGATCCACGAGCAGTACTTC
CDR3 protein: CASSLLIHEQYF

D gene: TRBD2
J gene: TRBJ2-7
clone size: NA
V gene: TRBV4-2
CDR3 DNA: TGTGCCAGCAGCCAAGACCTAGCGGGGGGCCCTTCCTCCTACGAGCAGTACTTC
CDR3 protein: CASSQDLAGGPSSYEQYF

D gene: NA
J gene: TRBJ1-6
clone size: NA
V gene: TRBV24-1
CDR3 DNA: TGTGCCACCAGTGACCACAAACCTAGTAACCCTAATTCACCCCTCCACTTT
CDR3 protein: CATSDHKPSNPNSPLHF

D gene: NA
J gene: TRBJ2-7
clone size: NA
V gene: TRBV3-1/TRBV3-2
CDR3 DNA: TGTGCCAGCAGCCTCCTCGAGGGGGGGCAGTACTTC
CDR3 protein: CASSLLEGGQYF

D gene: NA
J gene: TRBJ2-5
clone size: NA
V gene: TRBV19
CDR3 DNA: TGTGCCAGTAGTATAGAGTGGCTCCGGGGTAGAGAGACCCAGTACTTC
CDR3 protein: CASSIEWLRGRETQYF

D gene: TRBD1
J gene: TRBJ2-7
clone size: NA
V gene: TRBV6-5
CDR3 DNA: TGTGCCAGCAGCTCCCGGGACAGGCCCTCCTACGAGCAGTACTTC
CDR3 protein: CASSSRDRPSYEQYF

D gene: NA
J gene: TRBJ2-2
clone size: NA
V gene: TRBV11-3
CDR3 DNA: TGTGCCAGCAGCTCCTATATTTTATCGGGGAACACCGGGGAGCTGTTTTTT
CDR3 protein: CASSSYILSGNTGELFF

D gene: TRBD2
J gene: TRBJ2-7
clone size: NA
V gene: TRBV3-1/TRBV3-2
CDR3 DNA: TGTGCCAGCAGCCCGAGCGGGAGTTTGATCGAGCAGTACTTC
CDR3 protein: CASSPSGSLIEQYF

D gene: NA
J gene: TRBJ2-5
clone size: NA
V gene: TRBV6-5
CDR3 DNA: TGTGCCAGCAGTCCTACCTCGGGGCGGGAGACCCAGTACTTC
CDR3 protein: CASSPTSGRETQYF

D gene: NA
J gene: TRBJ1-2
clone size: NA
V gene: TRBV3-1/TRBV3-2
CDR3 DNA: TGTGCCAGCAGCCCCCCTCTGGCCAGGATTGCTAACTATGGCTACACCTTC
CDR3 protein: CASSPPLARIANYGYTF

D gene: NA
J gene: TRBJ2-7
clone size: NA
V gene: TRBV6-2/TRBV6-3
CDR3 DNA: TGTGCCAGCAGTTACTCGATGAGAGGCTACGAGCAGTACTTC
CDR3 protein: CASSYSMRGYEQYF

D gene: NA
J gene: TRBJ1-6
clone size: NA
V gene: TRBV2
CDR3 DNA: TGTGCCAGCAGTTTACAGGGTGGAGGTAATTCACCCCTCCACTTT
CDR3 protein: CASSLQGGGNSPLHF

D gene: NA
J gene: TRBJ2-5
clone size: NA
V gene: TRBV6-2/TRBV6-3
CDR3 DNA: TGTGCCAGCAGTTCCCCCCTAGATTGGGGGGAGAAAGAGACCCAGTACTTC
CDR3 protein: CASSSPLDWGEKETQYF

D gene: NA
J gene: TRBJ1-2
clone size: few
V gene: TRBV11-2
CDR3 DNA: TGTGCCAGCAGCCCGGGGGGCCCCTATGGCTACACCTTC
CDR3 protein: CASSPGGPYGYTF

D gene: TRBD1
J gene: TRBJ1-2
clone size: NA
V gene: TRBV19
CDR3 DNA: TGTGCCAGTAGTACCCCCGGGACAGGAAATGGCTACACCTTC
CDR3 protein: CASSTPGTGNGYTF

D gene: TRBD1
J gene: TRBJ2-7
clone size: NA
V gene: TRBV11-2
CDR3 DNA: TGTGCCAGCAGCTTAATTCGACAGGGTGTTTACGAGCAGTACTTC
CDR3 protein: CASSLIRQGVYEQYF

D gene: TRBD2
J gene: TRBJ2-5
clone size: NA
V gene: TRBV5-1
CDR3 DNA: TGCGCCAGCAGCTTGTATAGCGGGGGAGCTCAAGAGACCCAGTACTTC
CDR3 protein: CASSLYSGGAQETQYF

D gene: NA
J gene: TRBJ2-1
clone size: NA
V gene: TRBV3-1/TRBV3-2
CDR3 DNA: TGTGCCAGCAGCGCAATTCCGAGCTCCTACAATGAGCAGTTCTTC
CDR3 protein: CASSAIPSSYNEQFF

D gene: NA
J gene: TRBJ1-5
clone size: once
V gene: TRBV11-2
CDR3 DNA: TGTGCCAGCAGCTTGGAACTGGGACAGCCCCAGCATTTT
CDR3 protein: CASSLELGQPQHF

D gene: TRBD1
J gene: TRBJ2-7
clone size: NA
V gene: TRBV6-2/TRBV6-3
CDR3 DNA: TGTGCCAGCAGTTATCCGGGACAGGGGGTGATCTCCTACGAGCAGTACTTC
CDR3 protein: CASSYPGQGVISYEQYF

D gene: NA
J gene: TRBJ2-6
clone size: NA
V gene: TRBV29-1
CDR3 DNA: TGCAGCGTTGGGGGGGCAGATGGGAGGACTCGGGCCAACGTCCTGACTTTC
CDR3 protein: CSVGGADGRTRANVLTF

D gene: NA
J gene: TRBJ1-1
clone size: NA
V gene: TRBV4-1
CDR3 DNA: TGCGCCAGCAGCCAAGATTCAATAAACACTGAAGCTTTCTTT
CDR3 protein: CASSQDSINTEAFF

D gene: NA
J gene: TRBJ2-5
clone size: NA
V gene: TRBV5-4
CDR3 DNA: TGTGCCAGCAGCCGAGGGGGGGCAGGGGAGACCCAGTACTTC
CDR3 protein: CASSRGGAGETQYF

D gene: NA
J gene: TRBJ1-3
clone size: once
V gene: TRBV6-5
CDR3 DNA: TGTGCCAGCAGTTCCGGGATCCCCGGGAACACCATATATTTT
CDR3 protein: CASSSGIPGNTIYF